What follows describes a single T cell receptor (beta chain). MiXCR, applied by TCRdb to the PCR reads, yields one record per CDR3 protein. The table includes around 480,000 distinct CDR3 sequences, about a fifth detected once. The data stem from a study of molecular identifiers for immune sequencing clone quantification. The TCR originated in a human donor in good health. Some libraries in this study had Jurkat cell RNA spiked in. Material for sequencing was naive CD8+ T cells from blood, with Jurkat cell RNA spiked in. Subset specified: FACS-sorted CD8+CD4-CCR7+CD45RA+ naive T cells.

CDR3 DNA: TGTGCCAGCAGCTTCGTCCCGGATGTGCAGTTCTTC. Translation gives CASSFVPDVQFF. The rearrangement joins TRBV7-9 to TRBJ2-1; D gene ambiguous. The ends were cut back, 3 bases at V and 12 bases at J, with 12 bases in the middle. The CDR3 has 12 residues. Per the germline V gene, CDR1 is SEHNR and CDR2 is FQNEAQ (reference sequence).